The 25 T cell receptor beta chains below come from one sample, sequenced in a study of blood T cell repertoires in COVID-19. TCRdb's copy holds only in-frame clones and misses some; the assay was immunoSEQ multiplex PCR. The data show hundreds of thousands of clones, 70% to 90% seen once. Material for sequencing was peripheral blood. These receptors were taken from a woman aged 30 to 39 with COVID-19, enrolled during active disease.

The CDR3 reads CASSHVTRGYEQYF. As DNA, the CDR3 is TGTGCCAGCAGCCATGTGACTAGAGGCTACGAGCAGTACTTC. The chain employs TRBV2 and TRBJ2-7; tentatively, D is TRBD2 (6 bases). The length of the CDR3 is 14 residues. Germline V gene lookup returns CDR1 SNHLY and CDR2 FYNNEI. V lost 6 bases and J lost 3, with 15 bases in between. The full variable domain, with the rest looked up from reference TRBV2 and TRBJ2-7, is EPEVTQTPSHQVTQMGQEVILRCVPISNHLYFYWYRQILGQKVEFLVSFYNNEISEKSEIFDDQFSVERPDGSNFTLKIRSTKLEDSAMYFCASSHVTRGYEQYFGPGTRLTVT.

The V call is TRBV24-1, the J call TRBJ2-3; D uncertain. Trimming left V 3 bases short and J 2 bases short, with 5 bases between. There are 13 residues in the CDR3. Per the germline V gene, CDR1 is KGHDR and CDR2 is SFDVKD. CDR3 amino acids: CATSDADTDTQYF. The CDR3 bases are TGTGCCACCAGTGATGCGGACACAGATACGCAGTATTTT.

Comment on this clone: The same CDR3 also results from other DNA sequences found in this sample. The CDR3 DNA reads TGTGCCAGCAGTTTAGGGGGACAGGGGTCCTACGAGCAGTACTTC. Its protein product is CASSLGGQGSYEQYF. The chain recombines TRBV28 with TRBJ2-7, with 10 positions matching TRBD1. CDR1 is MDHEN and CDR2 is SYDVKM in the germline V gene. V lost 2 bases, J lost 1 base, and 2 bases stayed unmatched. The CDR3 loop spans 15 amino acids.

This chain uses TRBV6-5 with TRBJ2-3; perhaps TRBD1 as D (5 bases). Trimming left V 6 bases short and J 0 bases short, with 13 bases between. CDR3 size: 15 residues. Germline V gene sequence: CDR1 MNHEY, CDR2 SVGAGI. This CDR3 is CASREQGRSTDTQYF. CDR3 nucleotides: TGTGCCAGCAGAGAGCAGGGCAGGAGCACAGATACGCAGTATTTT.

The chain uses TRBV4-3 and TRBJ2-1, with a weak D call TRBD1 (6 bases). The germline V gene has CDR1 LGHNA and CDR2 YSLEER. There are 17 residues in the CDR3. Deletions cut 4 bases from V and 4 bases from J, with 20 bases between. CDR3 nucleotides: TGCGCCAGCAGCCTTTTGGCATGGGGGCTTGGTTACAATGAGCAGTTCTTC. This sequence encodes CASSLLAWGLGYNEQFF.

This rearrangement joins TRBV9 to TRBJ1-3, with a weak D call TRBD1 (6 bases). V lost 0 bases and J 3 bases, leaving 16 bases between the germline ends. The CDR3 extends over 17 amino acids. Per the germline V gene, CDR1 is SGDLS and CDR2 is YYNGEE. The CDR3 DNA reads as TGTGCCAGCAGCGTAGATCCCGGACAGAGGAGTGGAAACACCATATATTTT. Protein product: CASSVDPGQRSGNTIYF.

This clone appeared once. This chain connects TRBV11-3 to TRBJ2-2; unclear D gene. V was trimmed by 3 bases and J by 1 base, leaving 12 bases between them. This CDR3 is built from 16 residues. CDR1 is SGHNT and CDR2 is YENEEA in the germline V gene. The CDR3 region has the DNA TGTGCCAGCAGCTTGGGCAGGATGGGGAACACCGGGGAGCTGTTTTTT. It translates to CASSLGRMGNTGELFF.

The chain has TRBV13 and TRBJ2-3, with D possibly being TRBD1 (6 bases). CDR3 length: 17 residues. Trimming removed 5 bases at V and 1 base at J, with 19 bases between. CDR1 is PRHDT and CDR2 is FYEKMQ in the germline V gene (reference sequence). CDR3 bases: TGTGCCAGCAGCCCGAGCTTATGGGCAGGGGGCACAGATACGCAGTATTTT. It translates to CASSPSLWAGGTDTQYF.

This rearrangement joins TRBV5-1 to TRBJ2-5; 9 bases map to TRBD1. This CDR3 region has 16 residues. Trimming removed 0 bases from V and 5 bases from J; junction bases left unmatched: 8. CDR1 and CDR2 from the germline V gene are SGHRS and YFSETQ. CDR3 loop: CASSLGTDRGRETQYF. In DNA form, the CDR3 reads TGCGCCAGCAGCTTGGGCACGGACAGGGGCCGGGAGACCCAGTACTTC.

V is TRBV7-8 and J is TRBJ1-4; unclear D gene. Germline loops: CDR1 SGHVS, CDR2 FQNEAQ. The CDR3 loop spans 15 amino acids. V was pared by 1 base and J by 5 bases, with 11 bases between. The CDR3 loop reads CASSLGGIRNEKLFF. The CDR3 region has the DNA TGTGCCAGCAGCTTAGGAGGTATTAGGAATGAAAAACTGTTTTTT.

This clone was counted a few times. The J gene is TRBJ1-1, the V gene TRBV5-8; TRBD1 agrees at 9 bases. V trimming: 1 base; J trimming: 3 bases; junction bases outside the gene matches: 13. This CDR3 region has 18 residues. Looked up from germline, CDR1 is SGHTS and CDR2 is YDEGEE. The CDR3 sequence is CASSLFRGQGMGDTEAFF. The DNA for the CDR3 is TGTGCCAGCAGCTTGTTTAGGGGACAGGGCATGGGGGACACTGAAGCTTTCTTT.

The chain couples TRBV2 to TRBJ1-2, with D possibly being TRBD1 (6 bases). CDR1 is SNHLY, CDR2 FYNNEI, per germline. This CDR3 comprises 14 residues. The ends were cut back, 7 bases at V and 4 bases at J, with 16 bases in the middle. The CDR3: CASTSGGAFYGYTF. For the CDR3, the DNA is TGTGCCAGCACTTCTGGGGGCGCATTCTATGGCTACACCTTC.

V usage is TRBV6-6 and J usage is TRBJ2-7; possible D gene TRBD2, 5 bases. This CDR3 has 12 amino acids. Germline V lookup: CDR1 MNHNY, CDR2 SVGAGI (reference sequence). V lost 2 bases and J lost 7, with 9 bases in between. CDR3 residues: CASSYEGREQYF. DNA of the CDR3: TGTGCCAGCAGTTACGAGGGTCGGGAGCAGTACTTC.

This clone was found once. The rearrangement joins TRBV7-9 to TRBJ2-1, with D possibly matching TRBD2 (6 bases). V lost 5 bases and J lost 4, with 18 bases in between. Germline assignment: CDR1 SEHNR and CDR2 FQNEAQ (reference sequence). The CDR3 has 16 amino acids. CDR3 coding DNA: TGTGCCAGCAGCCTCACTTTTGCGGGATCTTACAATGAGCAGTTCTTC. This gives the protein CASSLTFAGSYNEQFF.

The chain joins TRBV7-2 to TRBJ2-1, with 8 positions matching TRBD2. Germline V gene sequence: CDR1 SGHTA, CDR2 FQGNSA. CDR3 length equals 16 residues. The V segment lost 2 bases and the J segment 6 bases; nucleotides outside the gene matches: 9. CDR3 nucleotides: TGTGCCAGCAGCTTAAGGTCGGGACTAGTAACCAATGAGCAGTTCTTC. Translating it yields CASSLRSGLVTNEQFF.

This sequence joins TRBV2 and TRBJ2-7; TRBD1 might be the D (5 bases). The V gene's germline CDR1 is SNHLY and CDR2 FYNNEI. V dropped 5 bases and J dropped 2 bases, with 10 bases sitting between them. This CDR3 is 13 amino acids long. The CDR3 nucleotides are TGTGCCAGCAGTCCTACAGGAGCCTACGAGCAGTACGTC. Amino acids: CASSPTGAYEQYV.

The DNA for the CDR3 is TGCAGCGTTAGACAGGGGAACTCCTACGAGCAGTACGTC. Its protein product is CSVRQGNSYEQYV. The chain combines TRBV29-1 with TRBJ2-7; 8 bases map to TRBD1. The V gene's germline CDR1 is SQVTM and CDR2 ANQGSEA. Trimming at V came to 5 bases and at J to 0 bases, leaving 3 bases not matched to a gene. The CDR3 contains 13 residues.

V and J are TRBV29-1 and TRBJ2-3; D unclear. The CDR3 runs to 11 residues. Germline V gene sequence: CDR1 SQVTM, CDR2 ANQGSEA. The V and J ends lost 7 bases and 6 bases respectively, with 11 bases between them. The CDR3 DNA reads TGCAGCGCTACTTTCTACGATACGCAGTATTTT. Translation gives CSATFYDTQYF.

The chain joins TRBV27 to TRBJ1-2; weak D call: TRBD1 (5 bases). The V gene's germline CDR1 is MNHEY and CDR2 SMNVEV (reference sequence). With 5 bases removed from V and 3 bases from J, the gap between germline ends came to 13 bases. The CDR3 consists of 14 residues. Written as DNA, the CDR3 is TGTGCCAGCAGTCCCCTCCAGGGCTACTATGGCTACACCTTC. Translating it yields CASSPLQGYYGYTF.

The gene calls are TRBV10-3 and TRBJ1-1, with a possible D match to TRBD1 (6 bases). The CDR3 is made up of 13 amino acids. In germline, CDR1 is ENHRY, CDR2 SYGVKD. With 3 bases removed from V and 4 bases from J, the gap between germline ends came to 9 bases. The DNA of the CDR3 is TGTGCCATCAGTGAAGGGGGTTTCACTGAAGCTTTCTTT. This gives the protein CAISEGGFTEAFF.

This clone has more than one count but fewer than ten. The chain is built from TRBV10-3 and TRBJ1-3, with TRBD1 as a possible D gene (6 bases). The CDR3 covers 13 residues. Trimming shortened V by 8 bases and J by 4 bases, and 12 bases separated the two germline ends. Germline V gene lookup returns CDR1 ENHRY and CDR2 SYGVKD. DNA of the CDR3: TGTGCCATCGCCAGGGGTGCGGGAAACACCATATATTTT. Its protein is CAIARGAGNTIYF.

V usage is TRBV6-6 and J usage is TRBJ2-2, with TRBD1 identical over 9 bases. Looked up from germline, CDR1 is MNHNY and CDR2 is SVGAGI (reference sequence). The CDR3 sequence is 18 residues long. The V segment lost 5 bases and the J segment 7 bases; nucleotides outside the gene matches: 17. The CDR3 DNA reads TGTGCCAGCAGTCGCCTCTCTCCGGGACAGGGTTCTGGCGGGGAGCTGTTTTTT. Translated: CASSRLSPGQGSGGELFF.

V and J are TRBV12-3 or TRBV12-4 and TRBJ1-1; no clear D. The CDR3 is 11 amino acids. V was pared by 7 bases and J by 8 bases, with 11 bases between. CDR3 amino acids: CASKMAVEAFF. DNA for the CDR3: TGTGCCAGCAAGATGGCCGTGGAAGCTTTCTTT.

The rearrangement uses TRBV29-1 and TRBJ1-2, with 7 bases that match TRBD1. Trimming removed 2 bases from V and 7 bases from J; junction bases left unmatched: 13. The CDR3 has 15 residues. Germline loops: CDR1 SQVTM, CDR2 ANQGSEA. In nucleotides, the CDR3 is TGCAGCGTTGAAACGACAGGGCTACCTTCAGGTGGCTACACCTTC. Translation gives CSVETTGLPSGGYTF.

The chain has TRBV6-1 and TRBJ2-7, with D possibly TRBD1 on 6 matching bases. The CDR3 consists of 16 residues. Trimming left V 2 bases short and J 1 base short, with 15 bases between. The V gene's germline CDR1 is MNHNS and CDR2 SASEGT. DNA for the CDR3: TGTGCCAGCAGTGAATATGGGACACTAAGATCCTACGAGCAGTACTTC. Protein: CASSEYGTLRSYEQYF.